This T cell receptor beta chain stems from a study of lymphopenia after photon versus proton radiotherapy. Germline CDR1 and CDR2: MNHNY and SVGAGI (reference sequence). V lost 8 bases to trimming and J lost 1 base; unmatched junction nucleotides: 3. The CDR3 spans 13 residues. TCRdb's table, derived via immunoSEQ multiplex PCR, lists solely in-frame clones and lacks some. The sample holds approximately 16,000 clones; about nine tenths are singletons and the top ten take about 9.9%. The origin of this receptor is a man between 65 and 80 years old with pancreatic cancer. This sample comprised peripheral blood, obtained from a patient treated with proton-based radiotherapy. This chain uses TRBV6-6 with TRBJ2-3; 7 nucleotides line up with TRBD2. CDR3 nucleotides: TGTGCCAGCGAGCGGGGAGGCACAGATACGCAGTATTTT. Protein product: CASERGGTDTQYF.